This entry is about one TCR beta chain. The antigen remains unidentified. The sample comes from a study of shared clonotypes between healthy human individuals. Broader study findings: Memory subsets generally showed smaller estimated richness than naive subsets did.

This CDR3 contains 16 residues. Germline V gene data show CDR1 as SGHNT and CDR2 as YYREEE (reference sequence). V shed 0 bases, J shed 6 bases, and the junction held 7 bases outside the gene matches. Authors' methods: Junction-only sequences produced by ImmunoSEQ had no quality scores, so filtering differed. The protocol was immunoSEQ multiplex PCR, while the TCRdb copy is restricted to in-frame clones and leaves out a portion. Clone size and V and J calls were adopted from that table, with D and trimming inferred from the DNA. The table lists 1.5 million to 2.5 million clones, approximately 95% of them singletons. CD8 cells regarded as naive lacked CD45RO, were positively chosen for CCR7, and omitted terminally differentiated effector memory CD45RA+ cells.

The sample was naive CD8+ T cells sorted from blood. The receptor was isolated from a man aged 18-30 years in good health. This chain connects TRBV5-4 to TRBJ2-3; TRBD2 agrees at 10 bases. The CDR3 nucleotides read TGTGCCAGCAGCTTGGGGGCTAGCGGGGGCGGGGATACGCAGTATTTT. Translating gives CASSLGASGGGDTQYF.